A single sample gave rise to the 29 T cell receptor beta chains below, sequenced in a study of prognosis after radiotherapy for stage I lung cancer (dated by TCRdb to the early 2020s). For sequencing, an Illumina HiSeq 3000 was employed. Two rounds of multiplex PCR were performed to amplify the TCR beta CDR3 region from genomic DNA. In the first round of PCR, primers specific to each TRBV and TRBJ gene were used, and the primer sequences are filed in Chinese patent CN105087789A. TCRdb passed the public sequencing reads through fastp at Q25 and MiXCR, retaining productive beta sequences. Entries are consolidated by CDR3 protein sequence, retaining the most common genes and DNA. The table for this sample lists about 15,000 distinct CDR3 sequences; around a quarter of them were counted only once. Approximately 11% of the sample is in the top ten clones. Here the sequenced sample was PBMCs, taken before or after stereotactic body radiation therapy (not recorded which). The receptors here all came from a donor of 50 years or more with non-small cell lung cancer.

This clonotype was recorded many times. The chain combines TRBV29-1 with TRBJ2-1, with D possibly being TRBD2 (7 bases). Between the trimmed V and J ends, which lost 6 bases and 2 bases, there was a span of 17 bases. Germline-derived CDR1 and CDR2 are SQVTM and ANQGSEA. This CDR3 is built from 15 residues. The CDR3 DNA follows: TGCAGCGTGCGGGGGCCGACACCAGCCTACAATGAGCAGTTCTTC. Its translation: CSVRGPTPAYNEQFF.

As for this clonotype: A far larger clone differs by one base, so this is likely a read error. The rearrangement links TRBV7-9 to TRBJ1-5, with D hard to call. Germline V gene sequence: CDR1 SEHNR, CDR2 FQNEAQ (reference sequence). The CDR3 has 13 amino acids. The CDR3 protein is CARSLRAFQPQHF. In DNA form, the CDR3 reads TGTGCCAGAAGCTTACGGGCGTTCCAGCCCCAGCATTTT.

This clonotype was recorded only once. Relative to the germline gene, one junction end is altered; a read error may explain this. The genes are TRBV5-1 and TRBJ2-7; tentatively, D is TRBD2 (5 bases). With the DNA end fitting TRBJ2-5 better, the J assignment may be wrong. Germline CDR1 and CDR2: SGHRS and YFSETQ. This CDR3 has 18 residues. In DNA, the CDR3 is TGCTCCAGCAGCTTGGTCCTGCCGGCAAGGAGGTACCAAGAGACCCAGTACTTC. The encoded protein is CSSSLVLPARRYQETQYF.

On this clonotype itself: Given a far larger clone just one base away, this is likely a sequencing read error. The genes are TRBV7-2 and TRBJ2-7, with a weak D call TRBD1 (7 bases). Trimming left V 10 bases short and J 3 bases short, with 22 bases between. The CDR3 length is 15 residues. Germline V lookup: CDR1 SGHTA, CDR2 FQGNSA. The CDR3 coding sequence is TGTGCCAACTCCCACGGCAGCCAGGGGGGCTACGAGCAGTACTTC. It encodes CANSHGSQGGYEQYF.

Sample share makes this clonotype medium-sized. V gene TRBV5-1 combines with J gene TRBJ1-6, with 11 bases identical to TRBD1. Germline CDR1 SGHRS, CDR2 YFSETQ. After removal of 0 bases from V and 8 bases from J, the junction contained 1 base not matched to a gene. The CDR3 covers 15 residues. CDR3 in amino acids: CASSLEGQGDSPLHF. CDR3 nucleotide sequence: TGCGCCAGCAGCTTGGAGGGACAGGGGGATTCACCCCTCCACTTT.

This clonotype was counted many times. Here the CDR3 DNA reads TGTGCCAGCAGTTTGTCTAGGGGACTCCAGCCCCAGCATTTT. Its protein is CASSLSRGLQPQHF. The rearrangement links TRBV27 to TRBJ1-5; a weak D match, TRBD1 (5 bases). Trimming removed 3 bases from V and 7 bases from J, with 13 bases in between. Per the germline V gene, CDR1 is MNHEY and CDR2 is SMNVEV (reference sequence). There are 14 residues in the CDR3.

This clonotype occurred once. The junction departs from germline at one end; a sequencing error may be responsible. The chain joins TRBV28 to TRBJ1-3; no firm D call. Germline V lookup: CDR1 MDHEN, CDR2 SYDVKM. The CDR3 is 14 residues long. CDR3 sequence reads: CASSLYTSENTIYF. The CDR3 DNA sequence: TGTGCCAGCAGTTTATACACTTCTGAAAACACCATATATTTT.

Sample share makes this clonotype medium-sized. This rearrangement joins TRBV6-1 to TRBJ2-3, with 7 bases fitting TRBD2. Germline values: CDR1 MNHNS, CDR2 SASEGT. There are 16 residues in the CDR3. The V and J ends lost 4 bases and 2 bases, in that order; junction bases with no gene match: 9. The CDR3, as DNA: TGTGCCAGCAGTGCCCAACCGGGACTAAACACAGATACGCAGTATTTT. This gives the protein CASSAQPGLNTDTQYF.

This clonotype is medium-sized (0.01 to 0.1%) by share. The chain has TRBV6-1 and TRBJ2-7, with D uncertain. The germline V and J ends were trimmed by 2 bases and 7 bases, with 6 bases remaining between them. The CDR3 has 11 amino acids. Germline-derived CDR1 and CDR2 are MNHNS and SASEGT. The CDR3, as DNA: TGTGCCAGCAGTGAAATGGGGGAGCAGTACTTC. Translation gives CASSEMGEQYF.

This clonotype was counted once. CDR3 sequence: CSSTTGGVFSDTQYF. The DNA for the CDR3 is TGCAGTTCCACGACAGGGGGTGTTTTCTCAGATACGCAGTATTTT. V gene TRBV20-1 combines with J gene TRBJ2-3; 9 nucleotides match TRBD1. Germline assignment: CDR1 DFQATT and CDR2 SNEGSKA (reference sequence). There are 15 residues in the CDR3. The trim removed 8 bases at V and 4 bases at J, leaving 13 bases unmatched.

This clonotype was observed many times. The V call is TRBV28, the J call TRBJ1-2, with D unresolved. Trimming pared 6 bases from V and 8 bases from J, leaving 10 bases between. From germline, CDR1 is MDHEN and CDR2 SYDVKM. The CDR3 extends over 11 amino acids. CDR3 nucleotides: TGTGCCAGCAGCATCGGTCGGGGCTACACCTTC. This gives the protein CASSIGRGYTF.

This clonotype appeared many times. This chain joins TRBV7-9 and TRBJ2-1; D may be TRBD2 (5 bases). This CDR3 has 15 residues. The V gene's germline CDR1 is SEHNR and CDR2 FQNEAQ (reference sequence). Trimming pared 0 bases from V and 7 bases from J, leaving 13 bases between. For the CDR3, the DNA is TGTGCCAGCAGCTTAGCGGTGGCGGGCGAAAATGAGCAGTTCTTC. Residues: CASSLAVAGENEQFF.

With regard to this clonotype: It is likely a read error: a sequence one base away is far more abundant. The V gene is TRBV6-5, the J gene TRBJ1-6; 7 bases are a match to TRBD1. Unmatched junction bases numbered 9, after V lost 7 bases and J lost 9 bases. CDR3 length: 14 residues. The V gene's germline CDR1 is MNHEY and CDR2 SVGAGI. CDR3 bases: TGTGCCAGCATTCGACAGGGTGATAGTTCACCCCTCCACTTT. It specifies CASIRQGDSSPLHF.

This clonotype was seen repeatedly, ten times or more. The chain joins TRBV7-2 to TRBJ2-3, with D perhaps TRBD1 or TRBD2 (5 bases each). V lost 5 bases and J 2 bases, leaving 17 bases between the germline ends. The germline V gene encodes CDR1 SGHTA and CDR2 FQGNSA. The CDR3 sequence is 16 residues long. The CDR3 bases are TGTGCCAGCAGCCCCGCACGGGGCGGATACACAGATACGCAGTATTTT. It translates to CASSPARGGYTDTQYF.

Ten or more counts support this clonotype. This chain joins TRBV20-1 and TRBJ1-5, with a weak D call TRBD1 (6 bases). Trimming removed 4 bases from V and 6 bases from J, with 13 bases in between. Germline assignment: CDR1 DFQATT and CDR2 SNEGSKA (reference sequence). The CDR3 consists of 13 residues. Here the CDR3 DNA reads TGCAGTGCTATGGGGGGGCAGGGTCAGCCCCAGCATTTT. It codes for CSAMGGQGQPQHF.

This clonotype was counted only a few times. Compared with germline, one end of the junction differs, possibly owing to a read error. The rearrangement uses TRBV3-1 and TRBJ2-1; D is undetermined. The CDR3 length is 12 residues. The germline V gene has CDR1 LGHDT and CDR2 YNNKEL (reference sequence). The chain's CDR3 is CASSHKYNGQFF. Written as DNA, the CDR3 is TGTGCCAGCAGCCACAAATACAATGGGCAGTTCTTC.

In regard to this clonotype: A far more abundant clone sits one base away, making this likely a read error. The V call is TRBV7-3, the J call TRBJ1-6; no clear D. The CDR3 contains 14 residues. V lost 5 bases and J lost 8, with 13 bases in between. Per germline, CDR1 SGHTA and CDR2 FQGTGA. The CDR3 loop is CASSQRVGDSPLHF. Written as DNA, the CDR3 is TGTGCCAGCAGCCAAAGAGTCGGGGATTCACCCCTCCACTTT.

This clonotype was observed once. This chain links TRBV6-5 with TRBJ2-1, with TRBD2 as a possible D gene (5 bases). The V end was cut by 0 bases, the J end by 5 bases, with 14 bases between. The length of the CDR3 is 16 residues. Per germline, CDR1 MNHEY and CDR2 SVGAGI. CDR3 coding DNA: TGTGCCAGCAGTTACTCGTGGGCGGTGGGAGACAATGAGCAGTTCTTC. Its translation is CASSYSWAVGDNEQFF.

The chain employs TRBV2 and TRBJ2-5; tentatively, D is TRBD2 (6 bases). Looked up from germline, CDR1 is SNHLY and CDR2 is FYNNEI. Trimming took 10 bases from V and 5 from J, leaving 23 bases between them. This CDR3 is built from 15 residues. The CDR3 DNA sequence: TGTGCCACGCGAAGGTCGGGAGTACCCAGGGAGACCCAGTACTTC. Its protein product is CATRRSGVPRETQYF.

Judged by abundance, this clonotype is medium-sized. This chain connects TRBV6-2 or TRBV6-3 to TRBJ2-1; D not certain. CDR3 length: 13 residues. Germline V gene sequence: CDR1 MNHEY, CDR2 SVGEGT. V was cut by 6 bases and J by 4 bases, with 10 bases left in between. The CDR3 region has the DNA TGTGCCAGCAGAAGGCCCCAATACAATGAGCAGTTCTTC. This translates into CASRRPQYNEQFF.

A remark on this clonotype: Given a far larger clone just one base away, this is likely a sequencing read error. The CDR3 region has the DNA TGTGCCAGCAGTTATAGTTTTGGGGGTCAGCCCCAGCATTTT. Translated, it gives CASSYSFGGQPQHF. The rearrangement joins TRBV6-9 to TRBJ1-5; TRBD1 might be the D (5 bases). Trimming shortened V by 2 bases and J by 6 bases, and 11 bases separated the two germline ends. In germline, CDR1 is MNHGY, CDR2 SVAAGI. This CDR3 is built from 14 residues.

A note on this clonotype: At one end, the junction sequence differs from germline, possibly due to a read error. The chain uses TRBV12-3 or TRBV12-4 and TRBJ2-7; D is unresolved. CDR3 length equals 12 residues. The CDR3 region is CSSSLMPHEQYF. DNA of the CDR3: TGTTCCAGCAGTTTAATGCCGCACGAGCAGTACTTC.

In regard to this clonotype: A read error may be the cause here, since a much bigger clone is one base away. CDR3 sequence (DNA): TGTGCCAGCAACAACCCCCCCCAGCATTTT. Encoded protein: CASNNPPQHF. V gene TRBV7-9 combines with J gene TRBJ1-5, with D uncertain. Trimming took 7 bases from V and 10 from J, leaving 8 bases between them. Germline CDR1 is SEHNR and CDR2 is FQNEAQ (reference sequence). The CDR3 is 10 residues long.

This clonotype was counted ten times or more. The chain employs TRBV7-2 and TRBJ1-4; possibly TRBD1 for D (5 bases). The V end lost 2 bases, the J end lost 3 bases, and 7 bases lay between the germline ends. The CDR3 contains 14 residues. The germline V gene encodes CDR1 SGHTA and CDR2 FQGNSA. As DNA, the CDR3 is TGTGCCAGCAGCTTAACAGGTGCTAATGAAAAACTGTTTTTT. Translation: CASSLTGANEKLFF.

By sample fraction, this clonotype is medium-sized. The CDR3 DNA sequence: TGCAGAATTAGCGGGAGGGCCGTTGAGCAGTTCTTC. This translates into CRISGRAVEQFF. The chain is built from TRBV20-1 and TRBJ2-1; 11 bases line up with TRBD2. The CDR3 loop spans 12 amino acids. Germline CDR1 and CDR2: DFQATT and SNEGSKA (reference sequence).

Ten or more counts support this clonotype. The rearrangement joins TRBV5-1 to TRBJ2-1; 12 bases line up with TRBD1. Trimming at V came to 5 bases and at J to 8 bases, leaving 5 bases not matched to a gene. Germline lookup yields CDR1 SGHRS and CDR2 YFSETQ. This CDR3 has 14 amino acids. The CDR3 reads CASRGGQGAHEQFF. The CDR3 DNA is TGCGCCAGCAGGGGGGGACAGGGGGCCCATGAGCAGTTCTTC.

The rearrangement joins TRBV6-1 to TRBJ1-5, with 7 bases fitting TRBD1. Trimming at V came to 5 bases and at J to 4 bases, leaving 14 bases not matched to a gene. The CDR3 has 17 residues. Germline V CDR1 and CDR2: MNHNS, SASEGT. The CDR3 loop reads CASSIPGGWPENQPQHF. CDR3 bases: TGTGCCAGCAGTATCCCAGGGGGGTGGCCTGAGAATCAGCCCCAGCATTTT.

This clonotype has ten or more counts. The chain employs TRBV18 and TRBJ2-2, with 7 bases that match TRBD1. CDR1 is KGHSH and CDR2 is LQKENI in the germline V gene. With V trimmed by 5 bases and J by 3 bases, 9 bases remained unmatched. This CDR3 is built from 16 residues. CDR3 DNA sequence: TGTGCCAGCTCAACCGGGACAGTCGGGTACACCGGGGAGCTGTTTTTT. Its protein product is CASSTGTVGYTGELFF.

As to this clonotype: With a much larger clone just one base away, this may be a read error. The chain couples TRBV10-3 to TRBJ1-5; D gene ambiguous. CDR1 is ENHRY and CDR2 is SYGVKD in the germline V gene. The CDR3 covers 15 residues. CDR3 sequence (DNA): TGTGCCGTCAGTGAACATGGTGAAAGCAATCAGCCCCAGCATTTT. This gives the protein CAVSEHGESNQPQHF.